This T cell receptor beta chain was captured by sequencing in a study of blood T cell repertoires in COVID-19. Study-level background: From T cells, B-cell-depleted T cells, or PBMCs came the material, which was cDNA or gDNA.

Germline CDR1 is MNHEY and CDR2 is SMNVEV (reference sequence). The junction had 9 bases not matched to a gene; V was cut back by 4 bases and J by 5 bases. This CDR3 is 16 amino acids long. Study processing details: By means of reference gene primer amplification, nucleated cell counts were estimated. Produced via immunoSEQ multiplex PCR; TCRdb's table is partial and in-frame only. From that table come the V and J calls and clone size; the DNA was used to work out D and trimming. The table has more than 250,000 clones, roughly 86% seen once. This clonotype was sampled from a woman aged 25 to 39 who had recovered from COVID-19. The chain carries TRBV27 and TRBJ1-4; 8 bases line up with TRBD1. The sample consisted of peripheral blood. DNA for the CDR3: TGTGCCAGCAGTTCCCTCTTCCGGGACAGGAATGAAAAACTGTTTTTT. This codes for CASSSLFRDRNEKLFF.